These 18 T cell receptor beta chains were sequenced from one sample in a study of shared clonotypes between healthy human individuals. Assay: immunoSEQ multiplex PCR; the TCRdb copy retains only in-frame clones and omits some. Here the sample spans more than 1.2 million clones, about 98.5% being singletons. Sequenced input: naive CD4+ T cells sorted from blood. Subset: CD45RA+ positively selected. The receptors stem from a man aged 30 to 45 in good health.

This sequence joins TRBV15 and TRBJ2-1; D is undetermined. Trimming pared 3 bases from V and 10 bases from J, leaving 10 bases between. Germline V gene sequence: CDR1 LNHNV, CDR2 YYDKDF (reference sequence). The CDR3 is made up of 12 amino acids. The CDR3 DNA reads as TGTGCCACCAGCAGTATTAGCCGGGAGCAGTTCTTC. Translation: CATSSISREQFF. Looking up the rest from reference TRBV15 and TRBJ2-1 gives the full variable domain: DAMVIQNPRYQVTQFGKPVTLSCSQTLNHNVMYWYQQKSSQAPKLLFHYYDKDFNNEADTPDNFQSRRPNTSFCFLDIRSPGLGDTAMYLCATSSISREQFFGPGTRLTVL.

V usage is TRBV5-5 and J usage is TRBJ1-3; maybe TRBD1 (5 bases). The germline V and J ends were trimmed by 3 bases and 0 bases, with 10 bases remaining between them. Germline V gene data show CDR1 as SGHKS and CDR2 as YYEKEE (reference sequence). The CDR3 spans 15 residues. The CDR3 bases are TGTGCCAGCAGCTGGGGGGTCAGCTCTGGAAACACCATATATTTT. Protein sequence: CASSWGVSSGNTIYF.

The chain recombines TRBV2 with TRBJ2-1; 11 bases match TRBD1. V dropped 3 bases and J dropped 8; count of bases not matched to a gene: 6. The germline V gene has CDR1 SNHLY and CDR2 FYNNEI. The CDR3 spans 15 residues. CDR3 DNA sequence: TGTGCCAGCAGTGACATAGGACAGGGGGCATATGAGCAGTTCTTC. The encoded protein is CASSDIGQGAYEQFF.

The genes are TRBV4-1 and TRBJ2-2; the match to TRBD1 covers 7 bases. CDR3 length equals 16 residues. The V gene end was trimmed by 4 bases and the J gene end by 3 bases; junction bases not matched to a gene: 8. Germline CDR1 reads MGHRA; CDR2 reads YSYEKL. CDR3 sequence: CASSRGEGADTGELFF. CDR3 in DNA: TGCGCCAGCAGCCGCGGTGAGGGGGCGGACACCGGGGAGCTGTTTTTT.

The rearrangement uses TRBV19 and TRBJ2-7; 12 bases map to TRBD1. The V gene end was trimmed by 3 bases and the J gene end by 4 bases; junction bases not matched to a gene: 7. Germline assignment: CDR1 LNHDA and CDR2 SQIVND (reference sequence). This CDR3 region has 16 residues. The CDR3 sequence: CASSMTRDRGLYEQYF. The CDR3 bases are TGTGCCAGTAGTATGACCCGGGACAGGGGGCTGTACGAGCAGTACTTC.

As DNA, the CDR3 is TGTGCCAGCAGCCGGACGGGGGGTCAAGAGACCCAGTACTTC. This gives the protein CASSRTGGQETQYF. The rearrangement links TRBV7-3 to TRBJ2-5, with 7 nucleotides matching TRBD2. Germline values: CDR1 SGHTA, CDR2 FQGTGA. Germline trimming cut 5 bases from V and 2 bases from J; bases unmatched to any gene: 5. The CDR3 loop spans 14 amino acids.

The chain couples TRBV7-2 to TRBJ2-2; D might be TRBD2 (5 bases). This CDR3 is 14 amino acids long. Germline V gene data show CDR1 as SGHTA and CDR2 as FQGNSA. The V end was cut by 1 base, the J end by 6 bases, with 9 bases between. The DNA of the CDR3 is TGTGCCAGCAGCTTAGTCGGGAATGCCGGGGAGCTGTTTTTT. Protein sequence: CASSLVGNAGELFF.

The chain recombines TRBV19 with TRBJ1-5; D may be TRBD1 (6 bases). V was pared by 6 bases and J by 7 bases, with 13 bases between. Germline V lookup: CDR1 LNHDA, CDR2 SQIVND (reference sequence). The CDR3 has 13 residues. The CDR3 protein is CASREGGFQPQHF. CDR3 nucleotides: TGTGCCAGTAGGGAGGGGGGGTTCCAGCCCCAGCATTTT.

The rearrangement links TRBV6-5 to TRBJ1-1; D not certain. CDR1 is MNHEY, CDR2 SVGAGI, per germline. The V end lost 4 bases, the J end lost 6 bases, and 9 bases lay between the germline ends. This CDR3 is 12 amino acids long. CDR3 sequence (DNA): TGTGCCAGCAGTTTAATGGGCGCTGAAGCTTTCTTT. It yields the protein CASSLMGAEAFF.

With regard to this clone: Other DNA sequences in this specimen translate into the identical CDR3. This chain links TRBV18 with TRBJ2-3; D remains unclear. The germline V gene has CDR1 KGHSH and CDR2 LQKENI. With 1 base removed from V and 0 bases from J, the gap between germline ends came to 5 bases. The CDR3 has 14 amino acids. The CDR3 DNA sequence: TGTGCCAGCTCACCACTCTTGAGCACAGATACGCAGTATTTT. Amino acids: CASSPLLSTDTQYF. The whole variable domain, remainder taken from reference TRBV18 and TRBJ2-3, is NAGVMQNPRHLVRRRGQEARLRCSPMKGHSHVYWYRQLPEEGLKFMVYLQKENIIDESGMPKERFSAEFPKEGPSILRIQQVVRGDSAAYFCASSPLLSTDTQYFGPGTRLTVL.

The chain has TRBV28 and TRBJ1-2; D might be TRBD1 (6 bases). Germline V lookup: CDR1 MDHEN, CDR2 SYDVKM. The CDR3 totals 14 residues. Between the trimmed V and J ends, which lost 4 bases and 7 bases, there was a span of 16 bases. Here the CDR3 DNA reads TGTGCCAGCAGTTCCACCCGAGTGGGGGCTGGCTACACCTTC. Translating gives CASSSTRVGAGYTF.

The gene calls are TRBV28 and TRBJ2-1; 8 bases are a match to TRBD1. V was clipped by 6 bases and J by 7 bases; unmatched bases: 11. Germline lookup yields CDR1 MDHEN and CDR2 SYDVKM. The CDR3 runs to 15 residues. Written as DNA, the CDR3 is TGTGCCAGCAGGACCCTTCGGGACAGGTCGAATGAGCAGTTCTTC. Residues: CASRTLRDRSNEQFF.

The chain has TRBV15 and TRBJ1-5, with D perhaps matching TRBD1 (5 bases). Germline values: CDR1 LNHNV, CDR2 YYDKDF (reference sequence). This CDR3 spans 14 amino acids. With 1 base removed from V and 5 bases from J, the gap between germline ends came to 9 bases. The CDR3 bases are TGTGCCACCAGCAGAGCAGGGATCGATCAGCCCCAGCATTTT. It is translated as CATSRAGIDQPQHF.

This clone appeared a single time. The same CDR3 is also encoded by other DNA sequences in this sample. The V call is TRBV2, the J call TRBJ2-5, with a possible D match to TRBD1 (6 bases). The V end was cut by 3 bases, the J end by 4 bases, with 6 bases between. Germline V gives CDR1 SNHLY, CDR2 FYNNEI. The CDR3 is 12 residues long. CDR3 DNA sequence: TGTGCCAGCAGTGACAGGGGAGAGACCCAGTACTTC. Amino acid sequence: CASSDRGETQYF. The whole variable domain, filled in from reference TRBV2 and TRBJ2-5, reads EPEVTQTPSHQVTQMGQEVILRCVPISNHLYFYWYRQILGQKVEFLVSFYNNEISEKSEIFDDQFSVERPDGSNFTLKIRSTKLEDSAMYFCASSDRGETQYFGPGTRLLVL.

J is TRBJ2-3 and V is TRBV19; TRBD1 matches at 10 bases. The V segment lost 7 bases and the J segment 4 bases; nucleotides outside the gene matches: 5. This CDR3 has 14 amino acids. Germline V gene lookup returns CDR1 LNHDA and CDR2 SQIVND (reference sequence). CDR3 loop: CASKLGQGADTQYF. In DNA form, the CDR3 reads TGTGCCAGTAAATTAGGACAGGGGGCAGATACGCAGTATTTT.

In regard to this clone: At the DNA level, this CDR3 is encoded by other sequences in the same sample as well. The chain couples TRBV28 to TRBJ2-1; D remains unclear. V lost 6 bases, J lost 4 bases, and 4 bases lay in between. This CDR3 has 11 amino acids. The germline CDR1 and CDR2 sequences are MDHEN and SYDVKM. The CDR3 loop reads CASSPYNEQFF. The CDR3 bases are TGTGCCAGCAGCCCATACAATGAGCAGTTCTTC.

This chain connects TRBV9 to TRBJ2-3, with 13 bases lining up with TRBD2. CDR3 length: 18 residues. Per the germline V gene, CDR1 is SGDLS and CDR2 is YYNGEE. With 0 bases clipped from V and 0 bases from J, the junction kept 4 bases outside the gene matches. DNA of the CDR3: TGTGCCAGCAGCGTAGCCCGGACTAGCGGGAGTAGCACAGATACGCAGTATTTT. Translation gives CASSVARTSGSSTDTQYF. Filled out from reference TRBV9 and TRBJ2-3, the complete variable domain reads DSGVTQTPKHLITATGQRVTLRCSPRSGDLSVYWYQQSLDQGLQFLIQYYNGEERAKGNILERFSAQQFPDLHSELNLSSLELGDSALYFCASSVARTSGSSTDTQYFGPGTRLTVL.

The chain uses TRBV25-1 and TRBJ2-1; D is ambiguous. Trimming cost V 6 bases and J 3 bases, with 12 bases left between them. The CDR3 covers 14 residues. CDR1 is MGHDK, CDR2 SYGVNS, per germline. Here the CDR3 reads CASSPRPYYNEQFF. In DNA form, the CDR3 reads TGTGCCAGCAGCCCGAGGCCCTACTACAATGAGCAGTTCTTC.